This T cell receptor (beta chain) was captured by sequencing in a study of shared clonotypes between healthy human individuals. Notes on this clone: The same CDR3 can be traced to other DNA sequences in this sample.

The table came from immunoSEQ multiplex PCR; TCRdb's copy has only in-frame clones and leaves some out. The data contain under 1,100,000 clones, approximately 70% of them singletons. This clonotype originated in a man aged 18 to 30 in good health. The specimen sequenced was memory CD4+ T cells sorted from blood. Subset: CD45RA-negative fraction.

Here the CDR3 reads CASRGTATNEKLFF. The CDR3 bases are TGTGCCAGCAGAGGGACGGCAACTAATGAAAAACTGTTTTTT. The chain carries TRBV2 and TRBJ1-4, with D tentatively TRBD1 (5 bases). CDR1 and CDR2 from the germline V gene are SNHLY and FYNNEI. The CDR3 runs 14 residues. V was shortened by 6 bases and J by 0 bases, with 8 bases between the two germline ends.